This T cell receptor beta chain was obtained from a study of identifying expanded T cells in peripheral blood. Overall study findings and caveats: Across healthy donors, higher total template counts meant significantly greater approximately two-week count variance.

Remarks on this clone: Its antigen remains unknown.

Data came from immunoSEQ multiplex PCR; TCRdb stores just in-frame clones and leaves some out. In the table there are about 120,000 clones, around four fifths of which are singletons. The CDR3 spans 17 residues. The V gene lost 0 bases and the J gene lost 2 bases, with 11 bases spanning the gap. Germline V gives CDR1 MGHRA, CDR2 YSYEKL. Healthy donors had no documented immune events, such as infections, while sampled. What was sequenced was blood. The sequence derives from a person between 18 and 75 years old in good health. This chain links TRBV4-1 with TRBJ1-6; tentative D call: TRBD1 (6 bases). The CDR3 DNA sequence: TGCGCCAGCAGCCAAGAATGGTCAGGGGCCTATAATTCACCCCTCCACTTT. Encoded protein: CASSQEWSGAYNSPLHF.